Below, 5 T cell receptor beta chains from the same sample are listed, as sequenced in a study of immune heterogeneity within non-small cell lung tumors. It was with 32 V and 13 J primers that multiplex PCR amplified TCR beta CDR3. TCRdb used MiXCR to reprocess the multiplex PCR reads, holding one entry per CDR3 protein. This repertoire shows about 15,000 distinct CDR3 sequences, approximately 26% found once; its top ten account for about 4.3%. Template input was genomic DNA from bulk tumor (600 ng per sample). The authors collected several far-apart biopsies from each primary tumor during surgery. Patients went through curative surgery, and their non-small cell lung cancer was untreated and newly diagnosed. Sequenced sample: lung tumor tissue. These receptor sequences come from a man aged 35 to 55 with non-small cell lung cancer.

This clonotype has a count of ten or more. The V gene is TRBV9, the J gene TRBJ1-1; 9 nucleotides match TRBD1. With V trimmed by 4 bases and J by 4 bases, 8 bases remained unmatched. This CDR3 comprises 15 residues. Germline-derived CDR1 and CDR2 are SGDLS and YYNGEE. The CDR3 here is CASSPRTGVSTEAFF. The CDR3 DNA follows: TGTGCCAGCAGCCCAAGGACAGGGGTGAGCACTGAAGCTTTCTTT.

A remark on this clonotype: A much larger clone differs from this one at a single base, so this may be a read error. The rearrangement links TRBV10-3 to TRBJ1-1, with TRBD1 matching over 7 bases. V trimming: 4 bases; J trimming: 1 base; junction bases outside the gene matches: 6. The germline V gene encodes CDR1 ENHRY and CDR2 SYGVKD. This CDR3 contains 15 residues. The CDR3 DNA is TGTGCCATCAGTGTCCCGGGACAGTCGAACACTGAAGCTTTCTTT. Translated: CAISVPGQSNTEAFF.

This clonotype was counted ten times or more. DNA for the CDR3: TGTGCCAGCAGTTTCGGGGGACAGTACACTGAAGCTTTCTTT. Protein: CASSFGGQYTEAFF. The J gene is TRBJ1-1, the V gene TRBV28, with TRBD1 matching over 7 bases. Per the germline V gene, CDR1 is MDHEN and CDR2 is SYDVKM. V dropped 3 bases and J dropped 3; count of bases not matched to a gene: 4. The CDR3 loop spans 14 amino acids.

In this sample, this clonotype turned up many times. V and J are TRBV5-1 and TRBJ1-6; D is possibly TRBD1 (5 bases). CDR3 size: 16 residues. Per germline, CDR1 SGHRS and CDR2 YFSETQ. The V end lost 1 base, the J end lost 2 bases, and 10 bases lay between the germline ends. The CDR3 DNA reads TGCGCCAGCAGCTTGACAGGTGCCGCCTATAATTCACCCCTCCACTTT. Amino acid sequence: CASSLTGAAYNSPLHF.

The V and J genes are TRBV7-8 and TRBJ2-3; D is unclear. Trimming took off 1 base at V and 0 bases at J, with 8 bases between the two ends. The CDR3 is 15 amino acids. Germline-derived CDR1 and CDR2 are SGHVS and FQNEAQ. The CDR3 sequence is CASSLDLPSTDTQYF. The CDR3 bases are TGTGCCAGCAGCTTAGACCTCCCGAGCACAGATACGCAGTATTTT.